Listed below are T cell receptor beta chains from one sample, sequenced in a study of neurological immune-mediated disorders. Via MiXCR, TCRdb re-called the 5' RACE reads, giving one row per CDR3 protein. Counted here are 50,000 or so distinct CDR3 sequences, around 13% occurring once; the ten biggest clones make up 4.5%. Input material: PBMCs. The receptors shown here come from a male donor with HTLV-1-associated myelopathy (HAM/TSP). The conserved cysteine and the conserved F or W are not part of the CDR3 here. The order of the fields is V gene, CDR3 protein.

TRBV27 | ASSFAGTSDQPQH
TRBV20-1 | SSTRSGNEQF
TRBV7-2 | ASSLGKNSYEQY
TRBV7-8 | ASSHIGPTTYEQY
TRBV5-1 | ASSFSGPEETQY
TRBV6-2/TRBV6-3 | ASRAYSNQPQH
TRBV7-6 | ASSLGLAGGREQF
TRBV4-3 | ASSQVRSYQETHY
TRBV29-1 | SVDSTGGFSTDTQY
TRBV20-1 | SASRTLYEQY
TRBV29-1 | SVEEGTVGTEAF
TRBV14 | ASSLHGGANVLT
TRBV12-3/TRBV12-4 | ASSFRQIMQPQH
TRBV5-6 | ASSWGSFGELF
TRBV3-1 | ASSQEMRQNIQY
TRBV20-1 | SARELGVGQF
TRBV5-6 | ASSPRAGGPNEQF
TRBV6-2/TRBV6-3 | ASSYSSFEGSPGEQY
TRBV18 | ASSPLVRGETGELF
TRBV10-3 | AISELERGANTEAF
TRBV7-2 | ASSSGQGSTEAF
TRBV29-1 | SVGWRGGNEQF
TRBV6-5 | ASSRFGGPNQPQH
TRBV20-1 | SAEHGGRDIQY
TRBV20-1 | SARPSGTNFGQY
TRBV12-3/TRBV12-4 | ASSSGVNSPLH
TRBV7-2 | ASSLALLRGGTEAF
TRBV20-1 | SARGDSPAEQY
TRBV20-1 | SASPGDRYEKLF
TRBV5-1 | ASSPREGGNEQF
TRBV10-3 | AISKTGDGNQPQH
TRBV7-2 | ASSYRTENYCYT
TRBV5-1 | ASSLEGARATNEKLF
TRBV18 | ATGTGYNQPQH
TRBV7-8 | ASRRRSGGTDTQY
TRBV10-3 | ATIDPRQSYNEQF
TRBV20-1 | SALPPGTVNTGELF
TRBV7-9 | ASSLVGRPRDEQY
TRBV12-3/TRBV12-4 | ASQLRPITEAF
TRBV5-1 | ASSFSGGHTEAF
TRBV15 | ATSREPNFEAF
TRBV7-7 | ASSLDRGVQETQY
TRBV10-3 | AGEVRGGGNQPQH
TRBV20-1 | SASRRTGGSNQPQH
TRBV20-1 | SAKNREGSFQPQH
TRBV5-5 | ASSLEGGRGQETQY
TRBV12-3/TRBV12-4 | ASSEGYIQY
TRBV10-3 | ATLTSGGAGETQY
TRBV27 | ASSPLDPQEAQY
TRBV9 | ASSGSSGTDTQY
TRBV9 | ASSAGPPFSGNTIY
TRBV5-6 | VSSFSRGGDQPQH
TRBV18 | ASSPPGQYNEQF